This passage covers 19 T cell receptor beta chains from one sample sequenced in a study of control samples from healthy donors and cancer patients. TCRdb keeps only in-frame clones here, not all; method: immunoSEQ multiplex PCR. Seen here are roughly 59,000 clones, 92% observed once, and the top ten hold about 1.8%. The sequenced material came from PBMCs. Every receptor here comes from a man aged 35 to 55 with colorectal cancer.

The V call is TRBV7-2, the J call TRBJ2-7; D not certain. V was pared by 3 bases and J by 0 bases, with 3 bases between. The CDR3 contains 12 residues. Germline V gives CDR1 SGHTA, CDR2 FQGNSA. CDR3 bases: TGTGCCAGCAGCTTTTTCTCCTACGAGCAGTACTTC. Translation: CASSFFSYEQYF.

This clone was seen a single time. The rearrangement links TRBV5-4 to TRBJ1-2; no firm D call. The V gene lost 0 bases and the J gene lost 0 bases, with 6 bases spanning the gap. Germline CDR1 reads SGHNT; CDR2 reads YYREEE (reference sequence). CDR3 length: 14 residues. CDR3 sequence: CASSLDLANYGYTF. Here the CDR3 DNA reads TGTGCCAGCAGCTTGGACCTAGCTAACTATGGCTACACCTTC.

This chain links TRBV4-1 with TRBJ2-7; no clear D gene. The CDR3 is 14 amino acids. Germline lookup yields CDR1 MGHRA and CDR2 YSYEKL. The V gene lost 0 bases and the J gene lost 3 bases, with 9 bases spanning the gap. The CDR3 DNA sequence: TGCGCCAGCAGCCAAGAGAACTATCTCTACGAGCAGTACTTC. Its translation is CASSQENYLYEQYF.

This rearrangement joins TRBV12-3 or TRBV12-4 to TRBJ1-1; TRBD1 aligns across 7 bases. The CDR3 totals 13 residues. J lost 4 bases, V lost 6 bases, and 5 bases had no gene match. CDR3 DNA: TGTGCCAGCAGCTACAGGGGAGTCACTGAAGCTTTCTTT. This codes for CASSYRGVTEAFF.

The gene calls are TRBV6-5 and TRBJ1-3; D is unclear. V was pared by 0 bases and J by 1 base, with 10 bases between. The CDR3 has 16 residues. Germline assignment: CDR1 MNHEY and CDR2 SVGAGI. CDR3 sequence reads: CASSYSSDGSGNTIYF. The CDR3, as DNA: TGTGCCAGCAGTTACTCGAGTGATGGATCTGGAAACACCATATATTTT.

The V call is TRBV6-1, the J call TRBJ2-1, with TRBD2 matching 14 bases. V lost 8 bases to trimming and J lost 4 bases; unmatched junction nucleotides: 7. This CDR3 has 16 amino acids. CDR1 is MNHNS, CDR2 SASEGT, per germline. The CDR3 spells CASRGLAGGQYNEQFF. DNA of the CDR3: TGTGCCAGCCGTGGACTAGCGGGGGGCCAGTACAATGAGCAGTTCTTC.

The rearrangement links TRBV7-2 to TRBJ1-2; tentatively, D is TRBD1 (5 bases). V was cut by 5 bases and J by 0 bases, with 13 bases left in between. The CDR3 runs 15 residues. The germline V gene encodes CDR1 SGHTA and CDR2 FQGNSA. The CDR3 is CASSGGDPANYGYTF. Written as DNA, the CDR3 is TGTGCCAGCAGCGGGGGGGACCCCGCTAACTATGGCTACACCTTC. Variable domain in full (rest from reference TRBV7-2 and TRBJ1-2): GAGVSQSPSNKVTEKGKDVELRCDPISGHTALYWYRQSLGQGLEFLIYFQGNSAPDKSGLPSDRFSAERTGGSVSTLTIQRTQQEDSAVYLCASSGGDPANYGYTFGSGTRLTVV.

This sequence joins TRBV11-2 and TRBJ1-1; D might be TRBD1 (5 bases). Trimming pared 1 base from V and 11 bases from J, leaving 11 bases between. This CDR3 comprises 12 residues. The germline CDR1 and CDR2 sequences are SGHAT and FQNNGV. CDR3 sequence reads: CASSLAQGMAFF. DNA for the CDR3: TGTGCCAGCAGCTTAGCTCAGGGAATGGCTTTCTTT.

V usage is TRBV3-1 (or the pseudogene TRBV3-2) and J usage is TRBJ1-3; D uncertain. Germline assignment: CDR1 LGHDT and CDR2 YNNKEL (reference sequence). V lost 4 bases, J lost 1 base, and 14 bases lay in between. The CDR3 consists of 16 residues. The CDR3 region has the DNA TGTGCCAGCAGCCCCGGTAAGACAAGATCTGGAAACACCATATATTTT. Protein: CASSPGKTRSGNTIYF.

The chain is built from TRBV3-1 (or the pseudogene TRBV3-2) and TRBJ2-7, with TRBD1 identical over 9 bases. CDR3 length: 11 residues. J was trimmed by 4 bases and V by 8 bases; bases with no gene match: 0. Germline V lookup: CDR1 LGHDT, CDR2 YNNKEL (reference sequence). CDR3 sequence: CASGQGYEQYF. The CDR3 DNA is TGTGCCAGCGGACAGGGGTACGAGCAGTACTTC.

This clone was seen a single time. The DNA for the CDR3 is TGTGCCAGCAGCGTAGGAGGGGGCCGCACTGAAGCTTTCTTT. It is translated as CASSVGGGRTEAFF. V usage is TRBV9 and J usage is TRBJ1-1; 7 bases are a match to TRBD1. The CDR3 contains 14 residues. The V segment lost 0 bases and the J segment 4 bases; nucleotides outside the gene matches: 3. Germline assignment: CDR1 SGDLS and CDR2 YYNGEE.

The chain links TRBV7-2 to TRBJ2-5, with 9 nucleotides matching TRBD2. The CDR3 is made up of 15 amino acids. Germline-derived CDR1 and CDR2 are SGHTA and FQGNSA. Trimming removed 5 bases from V and 4 bases from J; junction bases left unmatched: 8. This chain's CDR3 is CASSILAGGRETQYF. The CDR3 DNA reads as TGTGCCAGCAGCATCCTGGCGGGGGGGCGAGAGACCCAGTACTTC. Supplemented by reference TRBV7-2 and TRBJ2-5, the full variable domain reads GAGVSQSPSNKVTEKGKDVELRCDPISGHTALYWYRQSLGQGLEFLIYFQGNSAPDKSGLPSDRFSAERTGGSVSTLTIQRTQQEDSAVYLCASSILAGGRETQYFGPGTRLLVL.

The chain combines TRBV5-1 with TRBJ2-7, with D perhaps TRBD1 (5 bases). The V gene lost 0 bases and the J gene lost 2 bases, with 12 bases spanning the gap. Germline V gene data show CDR1 as SGHRS and CDR2 as YFSETQ. The CDR3 is 15 amino acids. CDR3 loop: CASSLAAGSPYEQYF. The CDR3 nucleotides are TGCGCCAGCAGCTTGGCCGCAGGGTCCCCCTACGAGCAGTACTTC.

A single count supports this clone. The genes are TRBV5-1 and TRBJ2-7; 11 bases line up with TRBD2. The germline gives CDR1 SGHRS, CDR2 YFSETQ. CDR3 size: 16 residues. The junction had 7 bases not matched to a gene; V was cut back by 2 bases and J by 3 bases. The CDR3 spells CASSFGPGTSGYEQYF. In nucleotides, the CDR3 is TGCGCCAGCAGCTTCGGCCCTGGGACTAGCGGCTACGAGCAGTACTTC.

This rearrangement joins TRBV7-9 to TRBJ2-1; 7 bases line up with TRBD2. The V gene end was trimmed by 7 bases and the J gene end by 3 bases; junction bases not matched to a gene: 18. CDR1 and CDR2 from the germline V gene are SEHNR and FQNEAQ (reference sequence). CDR3 length equals 18 residues. The CDR3 DNA is TGTGCCAGCACCTCCGGGACTACCCGGACCTCTTACTACAATGAGCAGTTCTTC. This encodes CASTSGTTRTSYYNEQFF. Full variable domain (rest looked up from reference TRBV7-9 and TRBJ2-1): DTGVSQNPRHKITKRGQNVTFRCDPISEHNRLYWYRQTLGQGPEFLTYFQNEAQLEKSRLLSDRFSAERPKGSFSTLEIQRTEQGDSAMYLCASTSGTTRTSYYNEQFFGPGTRLTVL.

The chain joins TRBV5-1 to TRBJ2-1; TRBD2 is a possible D gene (6 bases). CDR1 is SGHRS and CDR2 is YFSETQ in the germline V gene. The V and J ends lost 0 bases and 10 bases respectively, with 14 bases between them. The CDR3 contains 14 residues. In DNA, the CDR3 is TGCGCCAGCAGCTTGGTTGGGACTGGGATGGAGCAGTTCTTC. Translated, it gives CASSLVGTGMEQFF.

The genes are TRBV30 and TRBJ1-1; TRBD1 agrees at 9 bases. The CDR3 runs to 13 residues. CDR1 and CDR2 (germline): GTSNPN, SVGIG (reference sequence). The ends lost 2 bases at V and 8 bases at J; junction bases unmatched: 6. CDR3 region: CAWSRGQGWEAFF. CDR3 in DNA: TGTGCCTGGAGTAGGGGACAGGGATGGGAAGCTTTCTTT.

This chain uses TRBV10-2 with TRBJ1-1; 9 nucleotides match TRBD1. Germline assignment: CDR1 WSHSY and CDR2 SAAADI. Trimming took 5 bases from V and 4 from J; bases not matched to a gene: 8. The CDR3 sequence is 15 residues long. This chain's CDR3 is CASSKTGTGSTEAFF. The CDR3 nucleotides read TGCGCCAGCAGTAAGACCGGGACAGGGAGCACTGAAGCTTTCTTT.

This sequence joins TRBV7-3 and TRBJ1-5; D unresolved. This CDR3 contains 14 residues. Looked up from germline, CDR1 is SGHTA and CDR2 is FQGTGA. Trimming cost V 5 bases and J 2 bases, with 10 bases left between them. As DNA, the CDR3 is TGTGCCAGCAGCGATACCCCGGGCAATCAGCCCCAGCATTTT. It specifies CASSDTPGNQPQHF.